This TCR beta chain was sequenced in a study of cytomegalovirus exposure and HLA in healthy donors. Both 60 Vbeta primers and 13 Jbeta primers went into the PCR. Here immunoSEQ multiplex PCR was the method, and the copy in TCRdb shows in-frame clones only, minus some. The table lists 150,000 to 200,000 clones, approximately 80% of them singletons. The CDR3 extends over 14 amino acids. V lost 2 bases and J lost 1, with 11 bases in between. The germline V gene encodes CDR1 GTSNPN and CDR2 SVGIG (reference sequence). This TCR was recovered from a woman in her 40s in good health and CMV-seropositive. The chain is built from TRBV30 and TRBJ1-1, with a tentative D call TRBD1 (6 bases). The sample taken for sequencing was PBMCs. CDR3 DNA sequence: TGTGCCTGGAGTCCGACAGGAGGGAACACTGAAGCTTTCTTT. As protein: CAWSPTGGNTEAFF.